This T cell receptor (beta chain) was captured in a study of cytomegalovirus exposure and HLA in healthy donors. Study-wide findings and caveats: As a later analysis showed, a missense DCLRE1C variant was linked to trimming of TCR beta V- and J-genes. In vitro assays verified that three CMV-associated chains recognized CMV antigens specifically.

Primers included in the PCR were 60 Vbeta and 13 Jbeta primers. Libraries were prepared by immunoSEQ multiplex PCR; TCRdb keeps only in-frame clonotypes and omits some of them. The specimen's table records roughly 80,000 clones. The CDR3 has 17 residues. Germline V CDR1 and CDR2: SGHRS, YFSETQ. V was pared by 2 bases and J by 5 bases, with 23 bases between. About this clone itself: Its target is unknown.

Sequenced material: PBMCs. The clonotype comes from a girl between 5 and 17 years old in good health and CMV-seropositive. The V gene is TRBV5-1, the J gene TRBJ2-7; perhaps TRBD2 as D (5 bases). CDR3 coding DNA: TGCGCCAGCAGCTTCCCCTTCGGGGAACCCAGTGGCCACGAGCAGTACGTC. Amino acid sequence: CASSFPFGEPSGHEQYV.